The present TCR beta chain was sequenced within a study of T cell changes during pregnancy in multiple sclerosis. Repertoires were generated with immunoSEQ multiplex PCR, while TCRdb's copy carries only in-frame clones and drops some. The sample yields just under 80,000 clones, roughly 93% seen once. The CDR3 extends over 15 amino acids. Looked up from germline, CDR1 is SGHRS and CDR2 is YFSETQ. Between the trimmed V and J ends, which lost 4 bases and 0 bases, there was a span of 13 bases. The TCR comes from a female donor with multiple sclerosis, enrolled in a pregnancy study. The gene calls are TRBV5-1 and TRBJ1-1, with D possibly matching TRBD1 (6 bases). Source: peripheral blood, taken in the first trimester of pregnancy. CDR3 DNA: TGCGCCAGCAGCGTAAGACAGGCCATGAACACTGAAGCTTTCTTT. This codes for CASSVRQAMNTEAFF.